The 20 T cell receptor beta chains presented below share a single source sample, sequenced in a study of T cell changes during pregnancy in multiple sclerosis. TCRdb's copy holds only in-frame clones and misses some; the assay was immunoSEQ multiplex PCR. This sample has fewer than 90,000 clones, with 94% found just once. The sequencing here drew on peripheral blood, taken after pregnancy. These TCRs come from a female donor in good health, enrolled as a control in a pregnancy study.

The chain is built from TRBV6-6 and TRBJ1-5, with unresolved D. The germline V and J ends were trimmed by 5 bases and 2 bases, with 7 bases remaining between them. CDR1 and CDR2 from the germline V gene are MNHNY and SVGAGI (reference sequence). CDR3 length: 13 residues. The CDR3 coding sequence is TGTGCCAGCAGTCCCCAGGGCAATCAGCCCCAGCATTTT. Amino acids: CASSPQGNQPQHF.

The chain employs TRBV6-5 and TRBJ2-3; D may be TRBD1 (5 bases). V was clipped by 8 bases and J by 5 bases, with 14 bases between them. CDR3 size: 13 residues. The germline CDR1 and CDR2 sequences are MNHEY and SVGAGI. This CDR3 reads CASRKGLGDTQYF. CDR3 coding DNA: TGTGCCAGCCGTAAGGGGCTGGGAGATACGCAGTATTTT.

The chain combines TRBV6-5 with TRBJ2-5, with D possibly TRBD2 on 5 matching bases. V dropped 0 bases and J dropped 5 bases, with 10 bases sitting between them. The CDR3 covers 14 residues. The V gene's germline CDR1 is MNHEY and CDR2 SVGAGI. The CDR3 DNA is TGTGCCAGCAGTTACTCCTCCTCGGGGGAGACCCAGTACTTC. Translation gives CASSYSSSGETQYF.

The V call is TRBV7-9, the J call TRBJ1-1; 8 bases map to TRBD1. From germline, CDR1 is SEHNR and CDR2 FQNEAQ (reference sequence). V was pared by 5 bases and J by 1 base, with 3 bases of the junction left unmatched. The CDR3 runs 14 residues. CDR3 sequence reads: CASSPDRANTEAFF. The DNA for the CDR3 is TGTGCCAGCAGCCCGGACAGGGCGAACACTGAAGCTTTCTTT.

The J gene is TRBJ1-4, the V gene TRBV28; TRBD1 is a possible D gene (6 bases). Germline V lookup: CDR1 MDHEN, CDR2 SYDVKM. The CDR3 is 15 amino acids. V was clipped by 4 bases and J by 8 bases, with 17 bases between them. In DNA form, the CDR3 reads TGTGCCAGCAGTTCATCAGGGAGGGGGACGGAAAAACTGTTTTTT. Amino acid sequence: CASSSSGRGTEKLFF.

The chain is built from TRBV29-1 and TRBJ2-7; 10 bases fit TRBD1. With V trimmed by 3 bases and J by 5 bases, 7 bases remained unmatched. This CDR3 contains 14 residues. Germline loops: CDR1 SQVTM, CDR2 ANQGSEA. The chain's CDR3 is CSVDGDRGVNEQYF. The CDR3 DNA reads TGCAGCGTTGATGGGGACAGGGGAGTGAACGAGCAGTACTTC.

The V gene is TRBV27, the J gene TRBJ2-5; 7 nucleotides line up with TRBD1. V lost 2 bases, J lost 3 bases, and 3 bases stayed unmatched. This CDR3 is built from 14 residues. Germline values: CDR1 MNHEY, CDR2 SMNVEV (reference sequence). The CDR3 sequence: CASSLRTGKETQYF. The CDR3 nucleotides are TGTGCCAGCAGTTTAAGGACAGGAAAAGAGACCCAGTACTTC.

The chain recombines TRBV14 with TRBJ1-3; 7 bases agree with TRBD1. The germline V gene encodes CDR1 SGHDN and CDR2 FVKESK. CDR3 length: 12 amino acids. The J segment lost 16 bases and the V segment lost 4 bases, leaving 10 bases of the junction unmatched. CDR3 region: CASSPGGGRRYF. DNA for the CDR3: TGTGCCAGCAGCCCAGGAGGGGGCCGGCGGTATTTT.

This sequence joins TRBV19 and TRBJ2-7; TRBD2 aligns across 7 bases. Germline V lookup: CDR1 LNHDA, CDR2 SQIVND (reference sequence). The junction had 5 bases not matched to a gene; V was cut back by 1 base and J by 2 bases. This CDR3 spans 15 amino acids. CDR3 loop: CASSIALAEAYEQYF. Written as DNA, the CDR3 is TGTGCCAGTAGTATAGCGCTAGCGGAGGCCTACGAGCAGTACTTC.

For the CDR3, the DNA is TGTGCCAGCAGCTTAGGCGACGAGGAAAAGACCCAGTACTTC. Its protein is CASSLGDEEKTQYF. This chain links TRBV7-8 with TRBJ2-5; D gene unclear. CDR3 length: 14 amino acids. Trimming stripped 1 base from V and 6 bases from J, with 12 bases between. Germline CDR1 SGHVS, CDR2 FQNEAQ.

The rearrangement uses TRBV28 and TRBJ1-2; D call uncertain. The CDR3 totals 14 residues. V was trimmed by 3 bases and J by 2 bases, leaving 10 bases between them. CDR1 and CDR2 (germline): MDHEN, SYDVKM. The CDR3 here is CASSFRNRNYGYTF. In nucleotides, the CDR3 is TGTGCCAGCAGTTTTAGGAACAGAAACTATGGCTACACCTTC.

Regarding this clone: The same CDR3 arises from other DNA sequences in this sample as well. The chain links TRBV28 to TRBJ1-3; D uncertain. The V end lost 6 bases, the J end lost 0 bases, and 9 bases lay between the germline ends. The CDR3 is 14 residues long. Germline CDR1 is MDHEN and CDR2 is SYDVKM. CDR3 sequence: CASSRVGSGNTIYF. The CDR3 DNA sequence: TGTGCCAGCAGCCGCGTTGGCTCTGGAAACACCATATATTTT. Full variable domain (missing parts from reference TRBV28 and TRBJ1-3): DVKVTQSSRYLVKRTGEKVFLECVQDMDHENMFWYRQDPGLGLRLIYFSYDVKMKEKGDIPEGYSVSREKKERFSLILESASTNQTSMYLCASSRVGSGNTIYFGEGSWLTVV.

The chain couples TRBV19 to TRBJ2-1; 13 positions match TRBD2. V was pared by 3 bases and J by 4 bases, with 15 bases of the junction left unmatched. The CDR3 covers 20 residues. Germline CDR1 is LNHDA and CDR2 is SQIVND (reference sequence). The CDR3 DNA reads as TGTGCCAGTAGTATGCTTTGGGACAGGGGACTAGCGGGATTATACAATGAGCAGTTCTTC. It translates to CASSMLWDRGLAGLYNEQFF.

The V and J genes are TRBV6-5 and TRBJ2-2; 12 bases match TRBD2. CDR1 and CDR2 from the germline V gene are MNHEY and SVGAGI. The trim removed 6 bases at V and 7 bases at J, leaving 6 bases unmatched. This CDR3 region has 15 residues. The CDR3 loop is CASSLAGGGVGELFF. Here the CDR3 DNA reads TGTGCCAGCAGCCTAGCGGGAGGGGGAGTCGGGGAGCTGTTTTTT.

The chain recombines TRBV25-1 with TRBJ1-4, with TRBD1 as a possible D gene (5 bases). This CDR3 has 14 residues. Germline V gene sequence: CDR1 MGHDK, CDR2 SYGVNS. V was trimmed by 5 bases and J by 0 bases, leaving 7 bases between them. Here the CDR3 reads CASSTGSTNEKLFF. CDR3 bases: TGTGCCAGCAGTACAGGATCAACTAATGAAAAACTGTTTTTT.

The chain has TRBV5-6 and TRBJ1-1, with D possibly TRBD1 on 6 matching bases. The CDR3 totals 14 residues. V lost 5 bases, J lost 0 bases, and 11 bases lay in between. Per germline, CDR1 SGHDT and CDR2 YYEEEE. The CDR3, as DNA: TGTGCCAGCAGTTTCAGGGGCATGAACACTGAAGCTTTCTTT. Translation: CASSFRGMNTEAFF.

This chain uses TRBV29-1 with TRBJ2-3; the match to TRBD2 covers 11 bases. Germline V gene lookup returns CDR1 SQVTM and CDR2 ANQGSEA. V was pared by 8 bases and J by 6 bases, with 7 bases of the junction left unmatched. The CDR3 totals 13 residues. The CDR3 DNA reads TGCAGCTCAGGTAGCGGGAGGGGGGATACGCAGTATTTT. Translated: CSSGSGRGDTQYF.

The rearrangement uses TRBV29-1 and TRBJ1-1; 9 bases fit TRBD1. The V and J ends lost 6 bases and 1 base, in that order; junction bases with no gene match: 3. This CDR3 contains 13 residues. Germline V gene data show CDR1 as SQVTM and CDR2 as ANQGSEA. The CDR3 protein is CSVAQGANTEAFF. CDR3 sequence (DNA): TGCAGCGTAGCACAGGGGGCGAACACTGAAGCTTTCTTT.

The V call is TRBV28, the J call TRBJ2-3, with TRBD1 identical over 8 bases. Unmatched junction bases numbered 4, after V lost 5 bases and J lost 0 bases. CDR3 length equals 15 residues. Germline CDR1 is MDHEN and CDR2 is SYDVKM. The CDR3 spells CASSTGGASTDTQYF. The CDR3 nucleotides are TGTGCCAGCAGTACAGGGGGAGCTAGCACAGATACGCAGTATTTT. The whole variable domain, filled in from reference TRBV28 and TRBJ2-3, reads DVKVTQSSRYLVKRTGEKVFLECVQDMDHENMFWYRQDPGLGLRLIYFSYDVKMKEKGDIPEGYSVSREKKERFSLILESASTNQTSMYLCASSTGGASTDTQYFGPGTRLTVL.

This clone has just one count. The chain employs TRBV2 and TRBJ1-1; weak D call: TRBD1 (5 bases). The CDR3 runs to 13 residues. V lost 3 bases and J 5 bases, leaving 10 bases between the germline ends. The germline V gene has CDR1 SNHLY and CDR2 FYNNEI. CDR3 bases: TGTGCCAGCAGTGAGTTGGCAGGGACTGAAGCTTTCTTT. Amino acids: CASSELAGTEAFF.